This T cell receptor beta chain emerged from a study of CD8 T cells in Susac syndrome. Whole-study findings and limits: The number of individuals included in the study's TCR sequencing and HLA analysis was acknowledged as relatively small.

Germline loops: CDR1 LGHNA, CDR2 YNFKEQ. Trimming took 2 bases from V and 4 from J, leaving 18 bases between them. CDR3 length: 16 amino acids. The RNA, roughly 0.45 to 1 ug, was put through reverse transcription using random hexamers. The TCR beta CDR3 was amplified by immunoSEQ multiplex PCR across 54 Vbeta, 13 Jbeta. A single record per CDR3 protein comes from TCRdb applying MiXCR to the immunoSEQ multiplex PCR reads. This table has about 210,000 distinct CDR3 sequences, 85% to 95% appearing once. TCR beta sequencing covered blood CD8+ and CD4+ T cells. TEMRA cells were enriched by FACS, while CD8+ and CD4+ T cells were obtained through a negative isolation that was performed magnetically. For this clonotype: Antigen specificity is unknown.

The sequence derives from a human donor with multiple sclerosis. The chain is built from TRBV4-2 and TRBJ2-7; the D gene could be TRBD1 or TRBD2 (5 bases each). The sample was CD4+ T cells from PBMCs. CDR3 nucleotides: TGTGCCAGCAGCCAACTCCGGGACCTCGGACCATACGAGCAGTACTTC. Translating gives CASSQLRDLGPYEQYF.